This TCR beta chain originates from a study of response to subunit inactivated influenza vaccine. Details on this clonotype: The target antigen is unknown.

Overall study results and limits: The authors suggested that every seasonal influenza vaccination recruits few new T cells.

The CDR3 contains 18 residues. The germline V gene has CDR1 SGHAT and CDR2 FQDESV (reference sequence). V gave up 2 bases and J gave up 2 bases, with 21 bases separating them. TCRdb redid the calling of the RT-PCR reads with MiXCR, one entry per CDR3 protein. The table has 650,000 to 800,000 distinct CDR3 sequences, about a fifth seen once. This TCR was recovered from a man aged 50 or older who received an inactivated influenza vaccine. Here the sequenced sample was PBMCs from blood, taken around 5 days after vaccination. The V gene is TRBV11-1, the J gene TRBJ2-5, with D perhaps TRBD1 (6 bases). CDR3 DNA sequence: TGTGCCAGCAGCTTATACCGGATCTTGGGACAAAGGCAAGAGACCCAGTACTTC. This encodes CASSLYRILGQRQETQYF. Variable domain in full (rest from reference TRBV11-1 and TRBJ2-5): EAEVAQSPRYKITEKSQAVAFWCDPISGHATLYWYRQILGQGPELLVQFQDESVVDDSQLPKDRFSAERLKGVDSTLKIQPAELGDSAMYLCASSLYRILGQRQETQYFGPGTRLLVL.